This paragraph reports one TCR beta chain. Its antigen is unidentified. The sample originates from a study of Ad26.COV2.S vaccination and SARS-CoV-2 variants. Study-wide findings and caveats: There was reportedly substantial breadth in spike-specific CD8+ and CD4+ T cell responses after vaccination. People given the vaccine had a wider spike-specific TCR breadth than placebo recipients did.

Trimming shortened V by 10 bases and J by 0 bases, and 4 bases separated the two germline ends. CDR3 size: 11 residues. The germline CDR1 and CDR2 sequences are LNHDA and SQIVND (reference sequence). Profiling relied on immunoSEQ multiplex PCR, and the TCRdb table lists in-frame clones only, not all of them. The sample has some 350,000 clones, around 90% seen once; the top ten hold around 4%. This chain links TRBV19 with TRBJ1-3; D is unclear. This sample comprised peripheral blood, obtained after recovery from COVID-19. This clonotype originated in a human donor who had recovered from COVID-19. The CDR3 DNA follows: TGTGCCACCAACTCTGGAAACACCATATATTTT. Residues: CATNSGNTIYF.